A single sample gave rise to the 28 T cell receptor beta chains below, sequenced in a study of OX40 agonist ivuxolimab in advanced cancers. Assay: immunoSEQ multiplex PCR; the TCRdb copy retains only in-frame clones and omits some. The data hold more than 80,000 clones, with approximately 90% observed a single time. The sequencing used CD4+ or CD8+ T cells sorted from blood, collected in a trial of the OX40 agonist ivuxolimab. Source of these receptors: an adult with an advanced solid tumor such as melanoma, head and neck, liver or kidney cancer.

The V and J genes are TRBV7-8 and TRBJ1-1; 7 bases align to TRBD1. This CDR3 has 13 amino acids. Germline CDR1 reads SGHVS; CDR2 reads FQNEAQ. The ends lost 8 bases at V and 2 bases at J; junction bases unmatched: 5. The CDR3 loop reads CASYRGLNTEAFF. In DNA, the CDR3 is TGTGCCAGCTACAGGGGCCTAAACACTGAAGCTTTCTTT.

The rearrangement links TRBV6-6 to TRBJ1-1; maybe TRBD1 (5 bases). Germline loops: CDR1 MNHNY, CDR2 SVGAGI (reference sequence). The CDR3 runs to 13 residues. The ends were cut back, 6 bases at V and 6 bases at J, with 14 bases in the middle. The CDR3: CASRLGQVPEAFF. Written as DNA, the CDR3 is TGTGCCAGCAGATTGGGGCAGGTCCCTGAAGCTTTCTTT.

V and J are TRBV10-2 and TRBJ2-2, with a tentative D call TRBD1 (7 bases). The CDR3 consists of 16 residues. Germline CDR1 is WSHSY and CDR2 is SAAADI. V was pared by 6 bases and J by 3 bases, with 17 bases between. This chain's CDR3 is CASSARGQGDTGELFF. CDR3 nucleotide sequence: TGCGCCAGCAGCGCGCGGGGCCAGGGGGACACCGGGGAGCTGTTTTTT.

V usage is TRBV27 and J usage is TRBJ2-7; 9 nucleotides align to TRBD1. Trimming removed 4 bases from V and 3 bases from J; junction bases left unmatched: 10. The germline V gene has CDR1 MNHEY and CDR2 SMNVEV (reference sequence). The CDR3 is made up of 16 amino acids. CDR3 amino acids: CASSSPRTGAGYEQYF. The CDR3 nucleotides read TGTGCCAGCAGTTCACCTCGGACAGGGGCGGGCTACGAGCAGTACTTC.

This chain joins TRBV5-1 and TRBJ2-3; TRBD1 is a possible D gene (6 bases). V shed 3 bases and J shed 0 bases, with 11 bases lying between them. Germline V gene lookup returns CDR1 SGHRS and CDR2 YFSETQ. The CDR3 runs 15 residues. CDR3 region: CASSSGQGSTDTQYF. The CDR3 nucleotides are TGCGCCAGCAGCTCCGGGCAGGGGAGCACAGATACGCAGTATTTT. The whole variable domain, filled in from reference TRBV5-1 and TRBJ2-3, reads KAGVTQTPRYLIKTRGQQVTLSCSPISGHRSVSWYQQTPGQGLQFLFEYFSETQRNKGNFPGRFSGRQFSNSRSEMNVSTLELGDSALYLCASSSGQGSTDTQYFGPGTRLTVL.

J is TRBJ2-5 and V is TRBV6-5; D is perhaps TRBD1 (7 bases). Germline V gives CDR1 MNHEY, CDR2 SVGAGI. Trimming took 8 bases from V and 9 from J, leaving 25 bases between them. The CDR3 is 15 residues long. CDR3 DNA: TGTGCCAGCTGCTCGGGGGACAGCCCCACTGGGGCCCAGTACTTC. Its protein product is CASCSGDSPTGAQYF.

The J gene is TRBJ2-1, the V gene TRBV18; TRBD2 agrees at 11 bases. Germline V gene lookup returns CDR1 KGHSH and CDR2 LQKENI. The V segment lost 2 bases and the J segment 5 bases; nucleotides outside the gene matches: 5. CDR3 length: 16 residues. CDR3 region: CASSPEGLAEHNEQFF. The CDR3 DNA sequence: TGTGCCAGCTCACCAGAGGGACTAGCGGAACACAATGAGCAGTTCTTC.

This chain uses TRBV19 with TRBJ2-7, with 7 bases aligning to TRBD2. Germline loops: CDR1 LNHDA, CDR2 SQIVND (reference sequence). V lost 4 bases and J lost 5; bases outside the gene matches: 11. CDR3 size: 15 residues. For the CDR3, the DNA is TGTGCCAGTAGTACCCTCGGGGGGAGTTCAGACGAGCAGTACTTC. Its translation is CASSTLGGSSDEQYF.

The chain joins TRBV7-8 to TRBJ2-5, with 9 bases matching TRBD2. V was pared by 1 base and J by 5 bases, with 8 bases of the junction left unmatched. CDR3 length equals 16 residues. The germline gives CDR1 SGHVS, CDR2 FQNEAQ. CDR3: CASSLVGLAGLETQYF. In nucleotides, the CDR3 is TGTGCCAGCAGCTTAGTAGGGCTAGCGGGGTTGGAGACCCAGTACTTC. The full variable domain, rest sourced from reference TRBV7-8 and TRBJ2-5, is GAGVSQSPRYKVAKRGQDVALRCDPISGHVSLFWYQQALGQGPEFLTYFQNEAQLDKSGLPSDRFFAERPEGSVSTLKIQRTQQEDSAVYLCASSLVGLAGLETQYFGPGTRLLVL.

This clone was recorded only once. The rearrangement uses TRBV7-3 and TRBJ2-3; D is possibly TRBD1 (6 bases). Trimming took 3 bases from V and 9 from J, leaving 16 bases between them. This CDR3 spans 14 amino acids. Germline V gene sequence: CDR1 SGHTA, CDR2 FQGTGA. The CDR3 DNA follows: TGTGCCAGCAGCTTGAGGCAGGGACACCCAACGCAGTATTTT. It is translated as CASSLRQGHPTQYF.

Here the CDR3 reads CASRVGLFSNQPQHF. The CDR3 DNA is TGTGCCAGTAGGGTTGGACTGTTTAGCAATCAGCCCCAGCATTTT. The chain uses TRBV19 and TRBJ1-5; the D is unclear. This CDR3 comprises 15 residues. CDR1 LNHDA and CDR2 SQIVND come from the germline V gene (reference sequence). The V end was cut by 6 bases, the J end by 0 bases, with 12 bases between. The full variable domain, completed using reference TRBV19 and TRBJ1-5, is DGGITQSPKYLFRKEGQNVTLSCEQNLNHDAMYWYRQDPGQGLRLIYYSQIVNDFQKGDIAEGYSVSREKKESFPLTVTSAQKNPTAFYLCASRVGLFSNQPQHFGDGTRLSIL.

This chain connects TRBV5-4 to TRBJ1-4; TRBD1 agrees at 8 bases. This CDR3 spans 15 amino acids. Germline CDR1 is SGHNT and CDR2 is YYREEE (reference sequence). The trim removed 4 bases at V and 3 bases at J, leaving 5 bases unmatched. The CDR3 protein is CASSLTGESNEKLFF. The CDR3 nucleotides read TGTGCCAGCAGCCTGACAGGGGAATCTAATGAAAAACTGTTTTTT.

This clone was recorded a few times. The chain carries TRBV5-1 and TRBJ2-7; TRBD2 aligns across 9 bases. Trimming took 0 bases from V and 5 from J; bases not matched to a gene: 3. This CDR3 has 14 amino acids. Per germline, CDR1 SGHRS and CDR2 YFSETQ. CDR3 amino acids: CASSLGGLAHEQYF. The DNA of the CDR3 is TGCGCCAGCAGCTTGGGGGGACTAGCCCACGAGCAGTACTTC.

CDR3 residues: CASSPGLKAGELFF. CDR3 DNA sequence: TGTGCCAGTAGTCCCGGACTAAAGGCCGGGGAGCTGTTTTTT. V usage is TRBV19 and J usage is TRBJ2-2; D perhaps matches TRBD2 (6 bases). This CDR3 is 14 amino acids long. Trimming left V 5 bases short and J 6 bases short, with 13 bases between. Germline V gene data show CDR1 as LNHDA and CDR2 as SQIVND (reference sequence).

The CDR3 reads CASSEGWGTGQPQHF. The CDR3 DNA reads as TGTGCCAGCAGTGAAGGGTGGGGAACGGGACAGCCCCAGCATTTT. The chain employs TRBV2 and TRBJ1-5; D is unresolved. This CDR3 has 15 residues. V shed 1 base and J shed 7 bases, with 14 bases lying between them. From germline, CDR1 is SNHLY and CDR2 FYNNEI. Drawing the rest from reference TRBV2 and TRBJ1-5, the complete variable domain is EPEVTQTPSHQVTQMGQEVILRCVPISNHLYFYWYRQILGQKVEFLVSFYNNEISEKSEIFDDQFSVERPDGSNFTLKIRSTKLEDSAMYFCASSEGWGTGQPQHFGDGTRLSIL.

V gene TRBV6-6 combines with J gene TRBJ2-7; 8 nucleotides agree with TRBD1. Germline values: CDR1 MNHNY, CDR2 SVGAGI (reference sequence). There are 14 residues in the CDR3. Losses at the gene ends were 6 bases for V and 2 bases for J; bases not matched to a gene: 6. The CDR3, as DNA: TGTGCCAGCAGCCCGACAGGGGCCCCCTACGAGCAGTACTTC. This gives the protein CASSPTGAPYEQYF.

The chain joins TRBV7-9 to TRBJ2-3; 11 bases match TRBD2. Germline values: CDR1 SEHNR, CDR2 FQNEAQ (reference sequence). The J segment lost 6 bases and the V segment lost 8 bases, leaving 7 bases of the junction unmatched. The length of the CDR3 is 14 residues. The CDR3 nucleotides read TGTGCCAGCCGTTCTAGCGGGGGGTCGGATACGCAGTATTTT. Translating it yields CASRSSGGSDTQYF.

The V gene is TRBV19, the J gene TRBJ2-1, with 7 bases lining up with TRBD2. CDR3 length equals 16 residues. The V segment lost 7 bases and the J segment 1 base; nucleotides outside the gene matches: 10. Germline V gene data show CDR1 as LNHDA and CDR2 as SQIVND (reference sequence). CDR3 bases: TGTGCCAGTACCCTCGGGGCTAGCGGATCCTACAATGAGCAGTTCTTC. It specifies CASTLGASGSYNEQFF.

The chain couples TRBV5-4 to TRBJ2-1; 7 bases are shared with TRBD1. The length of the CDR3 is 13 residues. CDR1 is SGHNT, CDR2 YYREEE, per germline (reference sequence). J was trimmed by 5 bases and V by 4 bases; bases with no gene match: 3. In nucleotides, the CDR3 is TGTGCCAGCAGCGTGGACAGGAACAATGAGCAGTTCTTC. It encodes CASSVDRNNEQFF.

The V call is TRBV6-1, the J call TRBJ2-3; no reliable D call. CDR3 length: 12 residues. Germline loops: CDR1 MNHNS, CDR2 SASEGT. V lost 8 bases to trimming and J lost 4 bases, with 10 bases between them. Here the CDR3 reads CASFNRADTQYF. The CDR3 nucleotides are TGTGCCAGCTTTAACCGGGCAGATACGCAGTATTTT.

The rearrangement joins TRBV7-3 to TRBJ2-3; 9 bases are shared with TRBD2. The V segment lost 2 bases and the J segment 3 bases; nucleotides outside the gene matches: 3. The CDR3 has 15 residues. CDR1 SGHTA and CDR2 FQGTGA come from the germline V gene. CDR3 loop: CASSLGLAGTDTQYF. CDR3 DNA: TGTGCCAGCAGCTTAGGGCTAGCGGGGACAGATACGCAGTATTTT.

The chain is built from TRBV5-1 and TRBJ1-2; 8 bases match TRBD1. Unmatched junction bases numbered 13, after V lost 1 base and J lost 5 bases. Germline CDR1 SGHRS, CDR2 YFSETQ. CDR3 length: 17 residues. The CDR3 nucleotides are TGCGCCAGCAGCTTGAGACAGGGGATGGGTCAGGCTTATGGCTACACCTTC. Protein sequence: CASSLRQGMGQAYGYTF.

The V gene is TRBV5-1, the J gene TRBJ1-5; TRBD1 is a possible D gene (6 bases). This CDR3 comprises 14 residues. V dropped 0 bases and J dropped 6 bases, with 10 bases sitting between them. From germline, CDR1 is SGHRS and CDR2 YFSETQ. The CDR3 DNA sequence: TGCGCCAGCAGCTTGGTGGCAGGGGTTCAGCCCCAGCATTTT. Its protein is CASSLVAGVQPQHF.

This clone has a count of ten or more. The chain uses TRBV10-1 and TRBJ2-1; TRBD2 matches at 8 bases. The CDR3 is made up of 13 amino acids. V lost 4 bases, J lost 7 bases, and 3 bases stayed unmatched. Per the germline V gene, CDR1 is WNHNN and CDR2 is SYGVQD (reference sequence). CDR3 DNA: TGCGCCAGCAGTGCACTAGCGGTAAATGAGCAGTTCTTC. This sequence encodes CASSALAVNEQFF.

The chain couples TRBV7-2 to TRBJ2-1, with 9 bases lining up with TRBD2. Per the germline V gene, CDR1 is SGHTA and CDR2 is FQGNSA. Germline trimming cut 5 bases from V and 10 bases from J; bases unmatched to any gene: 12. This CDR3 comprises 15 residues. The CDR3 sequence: CASSPQASGVGEQFF. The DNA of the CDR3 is TGTGCCAGCAGCCCACAGGCTAGCGGGGTTGGAGAGCAGTTCTTC.

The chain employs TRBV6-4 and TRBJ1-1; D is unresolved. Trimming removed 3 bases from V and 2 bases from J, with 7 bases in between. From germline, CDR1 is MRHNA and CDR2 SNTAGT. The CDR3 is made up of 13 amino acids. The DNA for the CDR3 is TGTGCCAGCAGTGAAGCAGCCAACACTGAAGCTTTCTTT. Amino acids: CASSEAANTEAFF.

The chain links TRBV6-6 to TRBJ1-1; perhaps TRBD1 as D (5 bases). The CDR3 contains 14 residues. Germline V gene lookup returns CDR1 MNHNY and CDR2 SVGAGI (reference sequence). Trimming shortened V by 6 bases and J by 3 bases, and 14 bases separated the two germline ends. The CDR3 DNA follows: TGTGCCAGCAGGTACCTGGCAGGGCACACTGAAGCTTTCTTT. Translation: CASRYLAGHTEAFF.

Written as DNA, the CDR3 is TGTGCCAGCAGCGTAGTCCCTATGACAGCTTTGAACACTGAAGCTTTCTTT. It is translated as CASSVVPMTALNTEAFF. The rearrangement joins TRBV9 to TRBJ1-1; perhaps TRBD1 as D (5 bases). Germline lookup yields CDR1 SGDLS and CDR2 YYNGEE. V gave up 0 bases and J gave up 0 bases, with 15 bases separating them. The CDR3 runs 17 residues.